This TCR beta chain is from a study of T cell changes during pregnancy in multiple sclerosis. This clone was counted only a few times. The CDR3 totals 14 residues. CDR1 and CDR2 (germline): MDHEN, SYDVKM. The J segment lost 5 bases and the V segment lost 1 base, leaving 4 bases of the junction unmatched. Measured with immunoSEQ multiplex PCR; TCRdb has only the in-frame clones, and not every one. The sample consists of tens of thousands of clones, around nine tenths of them appearing once. This sequence was found in a human donor whose cells served as feeder cells for cultures in a pregnancy study. This chain links TRBV28 with TRBJ2-5; 7 nucleotides align to TRBD2. The sample consisted of peripheral blood from another person, used as feeder cells. Here the CDR3 reads CASSLSRRGETQYF. The CDR3, as DNA: TGTGCCAGCAGTTTATCGAGGCGGGGGGAGACCCAGTACTTC. The complete variable domain, with remaining parts taken from reference TRBV28 and TRBJ2-5, reads DVKVTQSSRYLVKRTGEKVFLECVQDMDHENMFWYRQDPGLGLRLIYFSYDVKMKEKGDIPEGYSVSREKKERFSLILESASTNQTSMYLCASSLSRRGETQYFGPGTRLLVL.